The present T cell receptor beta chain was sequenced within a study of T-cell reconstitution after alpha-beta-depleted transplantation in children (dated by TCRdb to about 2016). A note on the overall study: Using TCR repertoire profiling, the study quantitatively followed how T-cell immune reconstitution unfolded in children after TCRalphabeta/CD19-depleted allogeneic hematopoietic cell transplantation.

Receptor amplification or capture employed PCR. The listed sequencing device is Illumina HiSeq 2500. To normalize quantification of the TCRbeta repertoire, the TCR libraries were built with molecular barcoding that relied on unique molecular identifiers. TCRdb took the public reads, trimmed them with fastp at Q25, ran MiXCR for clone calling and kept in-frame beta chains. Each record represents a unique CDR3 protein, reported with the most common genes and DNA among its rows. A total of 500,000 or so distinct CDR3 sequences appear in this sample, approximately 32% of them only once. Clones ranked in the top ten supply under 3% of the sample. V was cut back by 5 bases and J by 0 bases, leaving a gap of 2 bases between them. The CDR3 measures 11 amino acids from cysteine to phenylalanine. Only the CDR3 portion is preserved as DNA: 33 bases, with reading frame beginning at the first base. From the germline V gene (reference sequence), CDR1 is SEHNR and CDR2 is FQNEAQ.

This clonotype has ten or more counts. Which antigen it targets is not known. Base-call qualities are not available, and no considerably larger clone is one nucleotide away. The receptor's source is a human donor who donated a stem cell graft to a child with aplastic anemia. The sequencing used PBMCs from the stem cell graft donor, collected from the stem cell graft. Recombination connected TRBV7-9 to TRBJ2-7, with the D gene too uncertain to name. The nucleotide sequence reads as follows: TGTGCCAGCAGCGTCTCCTACGAGCAGTACTTC. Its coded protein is CASSVSYEQYF.